This TCR beta chain was documented in a study of T cell responses to AZD1222 COVID-19 vaccine. Notes on the study in general: With two AZD1222 doses given, Spike-specific TCR breadth and depth both rose. Sampling captured repertoires only after the peak T cell response.

This CDR3 has 15 residues. CDR1 is SGHTA, CDR2 FQGNSA, per germline. Trimming pared 1 base from V and 0 bases from J, leaving 10 bases between. Note on this clone: As yet, its antigen is unknown.

Some clones are missing from TCRdb's copy, which holds only in-frame ones; the method was immunoSEQ multiplex PCR. The table has some 150,000 clones, about 91% seen once. This rearrangement joins TRBV7-2 to TRBJ2-7; the D gene is possibly TRBD1 (5 bases). This clonotype originated in an adult in good health. Sample: peripheral blood, taken on day 0 of MenACWY control vaccination. The CDR3 here is CASSLGGRDSYEQYF. The CDR3 region has the DNA TGTGCCAGCAGCTTAGGCGGCAGGGACTCCTACGAGCAGTACTTC.